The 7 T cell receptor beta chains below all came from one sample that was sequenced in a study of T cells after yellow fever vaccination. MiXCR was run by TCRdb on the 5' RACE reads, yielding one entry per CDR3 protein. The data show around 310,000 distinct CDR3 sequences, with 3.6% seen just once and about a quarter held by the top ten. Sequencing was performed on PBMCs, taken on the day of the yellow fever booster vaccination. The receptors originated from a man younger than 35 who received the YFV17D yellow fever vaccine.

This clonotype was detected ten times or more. The CDR3 sequence is CASSFRGQGGYEQYF. For the CDR3, the DNA is TGTGCCAGCAGTTTCCGGGGACAGGGGGGGTACGAGCAGTACTTC. The rearrangement uses TRBV12-3 or TRBV12-4 and TRBJ2-7; TRBD1 aligns across 11 bases. CDR3 length: 15 residues. The trim removed 3 bases at V and 4 bases at J, leaving 5 bases unmatched.

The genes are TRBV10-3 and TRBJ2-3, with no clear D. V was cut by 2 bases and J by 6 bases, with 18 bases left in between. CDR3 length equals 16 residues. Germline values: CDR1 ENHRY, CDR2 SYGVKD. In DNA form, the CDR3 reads TGTGCCATCAGTGAGCTTAGGGATGATCTTTCGGATACGCAGTATTTT. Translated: CAISELRDDLSDTQYF.

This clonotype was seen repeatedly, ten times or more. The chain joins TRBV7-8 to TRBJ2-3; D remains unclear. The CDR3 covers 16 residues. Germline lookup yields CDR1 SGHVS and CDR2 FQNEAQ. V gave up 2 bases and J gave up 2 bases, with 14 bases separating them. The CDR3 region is CASSLPTRIHTDTQYF. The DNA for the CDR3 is TGTGCCAGCAGCTTACCCACGCGGATCCACACAGATACGCAGTATTTT.

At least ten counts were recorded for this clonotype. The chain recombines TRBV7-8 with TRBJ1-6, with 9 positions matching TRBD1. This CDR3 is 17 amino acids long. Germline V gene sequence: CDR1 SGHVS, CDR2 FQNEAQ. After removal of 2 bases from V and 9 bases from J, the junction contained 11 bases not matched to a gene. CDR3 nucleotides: TGTGCCAGCAGCTTATGGGGCCGCGCACAGGGGGCTTCACCCCTCCACTTT. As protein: CASSLWGRAQGASPLHF. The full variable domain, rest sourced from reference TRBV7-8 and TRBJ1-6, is GAGVSQSPRYKVAKRGQDVALRCDPISGHVSLFWYQQALGQGPEFLTYFQNEAQLDKSGLPSDRFFAERPEGSVSTLKIQRTQQEDSAVYLCASSLWGRAQGASPLHFGNGTRLTVT.

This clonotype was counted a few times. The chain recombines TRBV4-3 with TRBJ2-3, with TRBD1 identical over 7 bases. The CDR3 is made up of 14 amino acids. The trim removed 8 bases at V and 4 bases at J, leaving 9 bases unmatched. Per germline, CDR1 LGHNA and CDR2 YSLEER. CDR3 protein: CASGRGGAADTQYF. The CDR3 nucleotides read TGCGCCAGCGGTCGAGGGGGCGCCGCAGATACGCAGTATTTT.

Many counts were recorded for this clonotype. The CDR3 nucleotides are TGTGCCGGTTGGGATACGCAGTATTTT. Encoded protein: CAGWDTQYF. This rearrangement joins TRBV12-3 or TRBV12-4 to TRBJ2-3; D not resolved. The CDR3 totals 9 residues. Trimming took 11 bases from V and 6 from J, leaving 6 bases between them.

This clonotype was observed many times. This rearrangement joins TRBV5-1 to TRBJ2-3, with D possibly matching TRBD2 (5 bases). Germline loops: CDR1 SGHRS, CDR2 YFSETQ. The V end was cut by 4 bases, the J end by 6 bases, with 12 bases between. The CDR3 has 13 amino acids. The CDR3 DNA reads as TGCGCCAGCAGCCGGGATGCGGAGGATACGCAGTATTTT. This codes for CASSRDAEDTQYF.